Each of the 7 T cell receptor beta chains below was sequenced from the same sample in a study of T cell clonotyping in hematopoietic cell transplantation. Repertoires were generated with immunoSEQ multiplex PCR, while TCRdb's copy carries only in-frame clones and drops some. The sample includes approximately 46,000 clones, 80% to 90% of them seen just once. Indicated time point: recipient sample about 28 days before transplant, after cytoreduction. Here the sequenced sample was peripheral blood mononuclear cells, taken before stem cell transplant. The receptors originated from a man between 60 and 75 years old with biphenotypic leukemia. Some clones in this sample may be carry-over from other donors' samples.

The V call is TRBV11-3, the J call TRBJ2-5, with D perhaps matching TRBD1 (6 bases). CDR3 size: 13 residues. V was cut by 5 bases and J by 7 bases, with 14 bases left in between. In germline, CDR1 is SGHNT, CDR2 YENEEA. The CDR3 sequence is CASSAAGTPTQYF. CDR3 sequence (DNA): TGTGCCAGCAGCGCGGCCGGGACACCGACCCAGTACTTC.

The rearrangement links TRBV5-6 to TRBJ2-7; D is uncertain. The V end was cut by 2 bases, the J end by 3 bases, with 3 bases between. Per the germline V gene, CDR1 is SGHDT and CDR2 is YYEEEE. CDR3 length equals 11 residues. The CDR3: CASSFYYEQYF. The CDR3 nucleotides read TGTGCCAGCAGCTTTTACTACGAGCAGTACTTC.

The gene calls are TRBV6-6 and TRBJ1-1; D is possibly TRBD1 (6 bases). Trimming removed 0 bases from V and 1 base from J, with 12 bases in between. CDR1 is MNHNY, CDR2 SVGAGI, per germline (reference sequence). This CDR3 has 16 residues. As DNA, the CDR3 is TGTGCCAGCAGTTACTCGACGCGACAGGCGAACACTGAAGCTTTCTTT. Its protein is CASSYSTRQANTEAFF.

The rearrangement links TRBV11-1 to TRBJ1-1; a weak D match, TRBD1 (5 bases). Per the germline V gene, CDR1 is SGHAT and CDR2 is FQDESV (reference sequence). V shed 2 bases and J shed 1 base, with 11 bases lying between them. The CDR3 runs 15 residues. The CDR3 DNA reads TGTGCCAGCAGCTTACTAACAGGTGAGAACACTGAAGCTTTCTTT. Translation: CASSLLTGENTEAFF.

The CDR3 bases are TGCGCCAGCAGCCAAGATCGCGGGAGCGAGCAGTACTTC. This translates into CASSQDRGSEQYF. The chain joins TRBV4-3 to TRBJ2-7; 7 positions agree with TRBD2. The CDR3 is 13 amino acids. V trimming: 0 bases; J trimming: 6 bases; junction bases outside the gene matches: 2. In germline, CDR1 is LGHNA, CDR2 YSLEER.

This clone was detected a few times. This rearrangement joins TRBV4-1 to TRBJ2-3; D call uncertain. V was shortened by 1 base and J by 2 bases, with 16 bases between the two germline ends. Germline V CDR1 and CDR2: MGHRA, YSYEKL. The CDR3 has 17 amino acids. The CDR3 DNA is TGCGCCAGCAGCCAAGGGATCTACCGAGCCGACACAGATACGCAGTATTTT. Translating gives CASSQGIYRADTDTQYF.

This clone occurred once. The V call is TRBV6-5, the J call TRBJ2-3, with 10 nucleotides matching TRBD1. CDR3 length: 14 residues. Germline lookup yields CDR1 MNHEY and CDR2 SVGAGI. The junction had 3 bases not matched to a gene; V was cut back by 6 bases and J by 3 bases. In nucleotides, the CDR3 is TGTGCCAGCAGCCCGGGACAGGGGACAGATACGCAGTATTTT. The encoded protein is CASSPGQGTDTQYF.